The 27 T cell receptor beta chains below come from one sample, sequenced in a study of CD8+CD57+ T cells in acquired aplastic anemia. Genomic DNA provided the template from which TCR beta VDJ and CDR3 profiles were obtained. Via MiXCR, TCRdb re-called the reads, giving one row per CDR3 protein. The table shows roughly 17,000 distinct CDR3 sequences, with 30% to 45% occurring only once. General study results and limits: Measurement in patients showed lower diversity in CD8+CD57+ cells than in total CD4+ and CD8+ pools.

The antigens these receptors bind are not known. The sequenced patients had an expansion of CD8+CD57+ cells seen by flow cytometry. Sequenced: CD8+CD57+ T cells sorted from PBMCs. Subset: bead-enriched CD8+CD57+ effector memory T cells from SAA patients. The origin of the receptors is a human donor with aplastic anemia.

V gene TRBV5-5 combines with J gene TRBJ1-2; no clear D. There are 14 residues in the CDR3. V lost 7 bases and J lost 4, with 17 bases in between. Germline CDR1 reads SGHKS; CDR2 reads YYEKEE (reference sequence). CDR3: CASGASGEGYGYTF. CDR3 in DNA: TGTGCCAGCGGCGCGTCCGGGGAGGGCTATGGCTACACCTTC.

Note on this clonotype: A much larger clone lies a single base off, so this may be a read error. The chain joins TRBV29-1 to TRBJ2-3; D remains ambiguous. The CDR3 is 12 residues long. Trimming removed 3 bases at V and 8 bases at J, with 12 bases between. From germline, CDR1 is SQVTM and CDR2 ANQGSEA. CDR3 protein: CSVDRFQGTQYF. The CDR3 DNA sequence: TGCAGCGTTGACAGGTTTCAAGGTACGCAGTATTTT.

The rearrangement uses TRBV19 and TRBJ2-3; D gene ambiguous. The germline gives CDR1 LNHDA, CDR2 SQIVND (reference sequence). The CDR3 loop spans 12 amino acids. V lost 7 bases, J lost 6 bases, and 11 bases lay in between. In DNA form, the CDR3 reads TGTGCCAGTACCCCAGACGGGGATACGCAGTATTTT. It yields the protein CASTPDGDTQYF. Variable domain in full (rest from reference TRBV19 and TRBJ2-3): DGGITQSPKYLFRKEGQNVTLSCEQNLNHDAMYWYRQDPGQGLRLIYYSQIVNDFQKGDIAEGYSVSREKKESFPLTVTSAQKNPTAFYLCASTPDGDTQYFGPGTRLTVL.

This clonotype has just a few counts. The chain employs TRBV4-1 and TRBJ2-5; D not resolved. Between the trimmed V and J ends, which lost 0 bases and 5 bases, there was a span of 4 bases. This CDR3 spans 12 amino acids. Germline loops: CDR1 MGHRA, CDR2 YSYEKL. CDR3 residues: CASSQDRETQYF. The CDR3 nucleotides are TGCGCCAGCAGCCAAGACAGGGAGACCCAGTACTTC.

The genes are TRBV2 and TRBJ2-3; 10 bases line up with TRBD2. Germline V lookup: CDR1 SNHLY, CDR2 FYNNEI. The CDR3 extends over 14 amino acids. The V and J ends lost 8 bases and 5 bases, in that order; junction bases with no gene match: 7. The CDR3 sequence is CASGTSVIGDTQYF. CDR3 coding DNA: TGTGCCAGCGGGACTAGCGTAATAGGAGATACGCAGTATTTT.

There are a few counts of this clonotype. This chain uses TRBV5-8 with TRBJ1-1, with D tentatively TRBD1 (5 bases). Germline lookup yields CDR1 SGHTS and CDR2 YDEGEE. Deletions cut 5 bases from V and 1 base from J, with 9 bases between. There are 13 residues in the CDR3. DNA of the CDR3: TGTGCCAGCAGGCACACAGGGAACACTGAAGCTTTCTTT. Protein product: CASRHTGNTEAFF.

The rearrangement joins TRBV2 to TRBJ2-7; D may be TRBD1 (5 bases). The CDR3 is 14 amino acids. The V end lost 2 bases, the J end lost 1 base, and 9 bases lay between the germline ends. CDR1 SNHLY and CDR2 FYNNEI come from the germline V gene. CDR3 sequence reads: CASSEQQVSYEQYV. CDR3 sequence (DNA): TGTGCCAGCAGTGAACAACAGGTTTCCTACGAGCAGTACGTC.

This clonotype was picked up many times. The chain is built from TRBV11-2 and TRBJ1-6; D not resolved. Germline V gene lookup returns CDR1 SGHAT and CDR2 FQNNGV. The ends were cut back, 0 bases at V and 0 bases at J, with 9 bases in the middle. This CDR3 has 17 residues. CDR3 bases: TGTGCCAGCAGCTTAGAAGTTACCAGCTCCTATAATTCACCCCTCCACTTT. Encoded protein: CASSLEVTSSYNSPLHF. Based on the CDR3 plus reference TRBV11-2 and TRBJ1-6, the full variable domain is EAGVAQSPRYKIIEKRQSVAFWCNPISGHATLYWYQQILGQGPKLLIQFQNNGVVDDSQLPKDRFSAERLKGVDSTLKIQPAKLEDSAVYLCASSLEVTSSYNSPLHFGNGTRLTVT.

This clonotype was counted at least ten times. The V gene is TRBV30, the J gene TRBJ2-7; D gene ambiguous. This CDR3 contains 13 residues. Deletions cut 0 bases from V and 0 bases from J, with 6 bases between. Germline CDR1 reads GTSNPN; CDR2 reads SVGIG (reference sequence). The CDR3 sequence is CAWSVHSSYEQYF. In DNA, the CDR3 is TGTGCCTGGAGTGTACATAGCTCCTACGAGCAGTACTTC.

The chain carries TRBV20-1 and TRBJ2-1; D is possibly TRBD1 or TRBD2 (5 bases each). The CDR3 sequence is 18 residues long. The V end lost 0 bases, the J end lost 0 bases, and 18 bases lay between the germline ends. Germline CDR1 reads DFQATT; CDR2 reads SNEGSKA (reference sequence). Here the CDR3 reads CSARDHLNEGSSYNEQFF. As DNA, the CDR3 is TGCAGTGCTAGAGACCACCTTAACGAGGGGAGCTCCTACAATGAGCAGTTCTTC.

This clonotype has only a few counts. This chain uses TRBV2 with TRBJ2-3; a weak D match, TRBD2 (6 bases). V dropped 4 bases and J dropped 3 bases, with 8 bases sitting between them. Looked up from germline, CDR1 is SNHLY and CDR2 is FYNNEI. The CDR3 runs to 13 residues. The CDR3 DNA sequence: TGTGCCAGCAGTGGACTAGTGACAGATACGCAGTATTTT. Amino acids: CASSGLVTDTQYF. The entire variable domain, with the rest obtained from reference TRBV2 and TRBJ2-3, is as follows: EPEVTQTPSHQVTQMGQEVILRCVPISNHLYFYWYRQILGQKVEFLVSFYNNEISEKSEIFDDQFSVERPDGSNFTLKIRSTKLEDSAMYFCASSGLVTDTQYFGPGTRLTVL.

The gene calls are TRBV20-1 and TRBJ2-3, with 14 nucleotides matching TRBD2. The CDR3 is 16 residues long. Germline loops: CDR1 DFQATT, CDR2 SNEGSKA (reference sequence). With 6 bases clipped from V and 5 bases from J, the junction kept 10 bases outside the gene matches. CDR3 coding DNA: TGCAGTGCAGACCTCGGGACTAGCGGGAGCGGAGATACGCAGTATTTT. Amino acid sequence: CSADLGTSGSGDTQYF.

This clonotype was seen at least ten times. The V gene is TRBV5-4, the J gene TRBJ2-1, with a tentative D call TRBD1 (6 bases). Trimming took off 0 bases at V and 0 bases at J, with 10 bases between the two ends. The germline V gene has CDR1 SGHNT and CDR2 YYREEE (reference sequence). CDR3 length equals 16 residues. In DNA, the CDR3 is TGTGCCAGCAGCTTGGATCAGGGGAGCTCCTACAATGAGCAGTTCTTC. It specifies CASSLDQGSSYNEQFF.

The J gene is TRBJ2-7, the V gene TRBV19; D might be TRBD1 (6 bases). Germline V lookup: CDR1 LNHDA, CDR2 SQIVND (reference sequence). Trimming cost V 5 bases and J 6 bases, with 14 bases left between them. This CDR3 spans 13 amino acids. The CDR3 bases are TGTGCCAGTAGTCAGTTAGGGGACACCGAGCAGTACTTC. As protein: CASSQLGDTEQYF.

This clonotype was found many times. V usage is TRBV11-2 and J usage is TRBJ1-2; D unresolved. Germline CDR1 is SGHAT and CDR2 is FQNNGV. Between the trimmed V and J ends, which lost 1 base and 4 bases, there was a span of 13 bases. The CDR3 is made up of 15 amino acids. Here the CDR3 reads CASSLVFNSFYGYTF. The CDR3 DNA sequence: TGTGCCAGCAGCTTAGTCTTCAACAGCTTCTATGGCTACACCTTC. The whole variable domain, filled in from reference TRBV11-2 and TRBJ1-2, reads EAGVAQSPRYKIIEKRQSVAFWCNPISGHATLYWYQQILGQGPKLLIQFQNNGVVDDSQLPKDRFSAERLKGVDSTLKIQPAKLEDSAVYLCASSLVFNSFYGYTFGSGTRLTVV.

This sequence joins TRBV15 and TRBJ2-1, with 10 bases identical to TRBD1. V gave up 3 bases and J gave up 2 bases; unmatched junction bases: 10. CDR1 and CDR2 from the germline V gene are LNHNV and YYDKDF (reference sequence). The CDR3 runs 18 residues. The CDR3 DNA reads TGTGCCACCAGCAGCTCCAGGTCGGGACAGGGGCCCTACAATGAGCAGTTCTTC. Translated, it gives CATSSSRSGQGPYNEQFF.

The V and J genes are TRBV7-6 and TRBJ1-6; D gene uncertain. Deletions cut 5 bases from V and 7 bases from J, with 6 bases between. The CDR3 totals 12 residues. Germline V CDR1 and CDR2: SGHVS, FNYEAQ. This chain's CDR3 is CASSNQNSPLHF. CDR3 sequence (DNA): TGTGCCAGCAGCAACCAAAATTCACCCCTCCACTTT.

In nucleotides, the CDR3 is TGTGCCAGCTCCCCCGGACAGTACTATGGCTACACCTTC. It specifies CASSPGQYYGYTF. The chain has TRBV18 and TRBJ1-2; D possibly corresponds to TRBD1 (6 bases). The CDR3 consists of 13 residues. Germline CDR1 is KGHSH and CDR2 is LQKENI. V gave up 6 bases and J gave up 3 bases, with 11 bases separating them.

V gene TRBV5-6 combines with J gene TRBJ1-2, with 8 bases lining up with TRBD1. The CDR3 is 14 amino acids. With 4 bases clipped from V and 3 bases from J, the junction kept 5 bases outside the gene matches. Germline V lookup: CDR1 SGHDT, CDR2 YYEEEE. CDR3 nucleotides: TGTGCCAGCAGCAGGACAGGGAAGTACTATGGCTACACCTTC. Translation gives CASSRTGKYYGYTF.

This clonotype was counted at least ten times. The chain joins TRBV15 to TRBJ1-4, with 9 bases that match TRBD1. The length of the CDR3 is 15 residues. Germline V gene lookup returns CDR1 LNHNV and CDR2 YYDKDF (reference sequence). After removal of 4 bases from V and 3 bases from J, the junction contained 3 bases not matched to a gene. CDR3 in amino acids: CATSTTGGPNEKLFF. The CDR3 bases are TGTGCCACCAGCACAACAGGGGGCCCTAATGAAAAACTGTTTTTT.

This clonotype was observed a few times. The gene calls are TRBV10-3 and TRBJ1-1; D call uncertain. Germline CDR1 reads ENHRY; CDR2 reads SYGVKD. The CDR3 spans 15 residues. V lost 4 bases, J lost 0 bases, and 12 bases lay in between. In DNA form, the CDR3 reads TGTGCCATCAGTGTGGTGGGGATCATGAACACTGAAGCTTTCTTT. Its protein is CAISVVGIMNTEAFF.

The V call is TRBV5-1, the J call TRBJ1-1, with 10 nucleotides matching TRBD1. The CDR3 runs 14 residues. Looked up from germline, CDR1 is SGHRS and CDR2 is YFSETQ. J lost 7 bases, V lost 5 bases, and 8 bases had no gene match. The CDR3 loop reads CASRSGQGGIEAFF. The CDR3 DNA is TGCGCCAGCAGGTCCGGACAGGGGGGGATTGAAGCTTTCTTT.

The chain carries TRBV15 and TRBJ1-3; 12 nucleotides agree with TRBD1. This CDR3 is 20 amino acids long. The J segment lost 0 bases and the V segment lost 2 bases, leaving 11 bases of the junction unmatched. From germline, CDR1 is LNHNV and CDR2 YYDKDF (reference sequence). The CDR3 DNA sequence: TGTGCCACCAGCAGACCATTTCCGGGACAGGGGGCGAGCTCTGGAAACACCATATATTTT. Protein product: CATSRPFPGQGASSGNTIYF.

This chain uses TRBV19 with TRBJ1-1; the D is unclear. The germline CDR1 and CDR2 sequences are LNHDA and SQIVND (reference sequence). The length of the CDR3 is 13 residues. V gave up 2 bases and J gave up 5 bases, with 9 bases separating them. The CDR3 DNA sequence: TGTGCCAGTAGTATACCGGTGGCAACTGAAGCTTTCTTT. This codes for CASSIPVATEAFF.

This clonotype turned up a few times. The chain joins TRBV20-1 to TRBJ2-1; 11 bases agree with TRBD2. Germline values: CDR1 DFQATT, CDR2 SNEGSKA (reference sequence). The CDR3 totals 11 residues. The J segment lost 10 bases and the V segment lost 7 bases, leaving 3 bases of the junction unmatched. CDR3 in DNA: TGCAGTGTAGCTAGCGGGAGGGAGCAGTTCTTC. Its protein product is CSVASGREQFF.

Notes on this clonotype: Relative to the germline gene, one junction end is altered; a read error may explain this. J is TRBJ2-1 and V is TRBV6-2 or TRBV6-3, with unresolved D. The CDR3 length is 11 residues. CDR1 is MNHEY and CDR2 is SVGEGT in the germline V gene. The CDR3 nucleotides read TGTGTCAGCAGTTTCCTCCATGAGCAGTTCTTC. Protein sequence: CVSSFLHEQFF.

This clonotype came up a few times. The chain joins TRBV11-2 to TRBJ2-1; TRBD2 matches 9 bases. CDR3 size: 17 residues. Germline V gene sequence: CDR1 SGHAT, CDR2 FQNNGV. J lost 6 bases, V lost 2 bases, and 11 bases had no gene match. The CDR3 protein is CASSLYSASGVCNEQFF. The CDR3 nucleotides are TGTGCCAGCAGCTTATACTCCGCTAGCGGGGTGTGCAATGAGCAGTTCTTC.